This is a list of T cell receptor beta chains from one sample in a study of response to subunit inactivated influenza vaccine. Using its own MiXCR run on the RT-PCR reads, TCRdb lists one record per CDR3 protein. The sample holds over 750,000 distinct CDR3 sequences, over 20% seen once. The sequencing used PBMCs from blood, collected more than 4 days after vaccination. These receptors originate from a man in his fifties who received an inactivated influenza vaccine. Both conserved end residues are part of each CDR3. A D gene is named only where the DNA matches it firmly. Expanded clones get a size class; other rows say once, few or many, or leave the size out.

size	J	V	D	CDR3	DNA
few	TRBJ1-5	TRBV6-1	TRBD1	CASSEQTGGNQPQHF	TGTGCCAGCAGTGAACAGACAGGGGGTAATCAGCCCCAGCATTTT
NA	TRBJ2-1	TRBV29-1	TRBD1	CSVGTGSSYNEQFF	TGCAGCGTCGGGACAGGCAGCTCCTACAATGAGCAGTTCTTC
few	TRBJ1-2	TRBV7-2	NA	CASNAGGNNGYTF	TGTGCCAGTAACGCCGGGGGAAATAATGGCTACACCTTC
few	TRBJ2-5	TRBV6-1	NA	CASGGGGDWETQYF	TGTGCCAGCGGTGGCGGAGGGGATTGGGAGACCCAGTACTTC
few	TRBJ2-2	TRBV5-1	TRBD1	CASSLQGAITGELFF	TGCGCCAGCAGCCTACAGGGGGCAATCACCGGGGAGCTGTTTTTT
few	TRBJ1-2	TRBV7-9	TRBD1	CASSLSDRGHYTF	TGTGCCAGCAGTCTTTCGGACAGGGGCCACTACACCTTC
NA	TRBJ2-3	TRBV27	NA	CASTGQGDTQYF	TGTGCCAGCACGGGGCAGGGCGATACGCAGTATTTT
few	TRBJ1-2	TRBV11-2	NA	CASSLGVTAGYTF	TGTGCCAGCAGCTTAGGTGTGACAGCCGGCTACACCTTC
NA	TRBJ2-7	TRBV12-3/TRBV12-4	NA	CASSEGRASYEQYF	TGTGCCAGCAGTGAGGGTAGGGCCTCCTACGAGCAGTACTTC
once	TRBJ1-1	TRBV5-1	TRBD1	CASREDRGLRTEAFF	TGCGCCAGCAGGGAGGACAGGGGATTGAGAACTGAAGCTTTCTTT